This T cell receptor beta chain was documented in a study of CD8 T cell repertoires and HIV-1 epitope variants. Produced via immunoSEQ multiplex PCR; TCRdb's table is partial and in-frame only. This table has about 5,900 clones, roughly three fifths appearing once. CDR3 length equals 14 residues. V gave up 10 bases and J gave up 0 bases, with 17 bases separating them. Germline CDR1 and CDR2: SGHNT and YYREEE (reference sequence). A remark on this clone: The antigen is not known.

The origin of this receptor is a male donor with HIV. The sequencing sample was made of cultured CD8+ T cells derived from PBMCs. V and J are TRBV5-4 and TRBJ2-7; D might be TRBD2 (6 bases). In nucleotides, the CDR3 is TGTGCCGTTCACCTATCGGGGGTCTCCTACGAGCAGTACTTC. Translating it yields CAVHLSGVSYEQYF. The full variable domain, with the rest looked up from reference TRBV5-4 and TRBJ2-7, is ETGVTQSPTHLIKTRGQQVTLRCSSQSGHNTVSWYQQALGQGPQFIFQYYREEENGRGNFPPRFSGLQFPNYSSELNVNALELDDSALYLCAVHLSGVSYEQYFGPGTRLTVT.